These 3 T cell receptor beta chains originate from one sample sequenced in a study of T cells in Graves' hyperthyroidism and ophthalmopathy. There were TCR beta CDR3 regions amplified from RNA transcripts. The TCR CDR3 was amplified in a first-round RT-PCR using the HTBI primer set. TCRdb redid the calling of the multiplex PCR reads with MiXCR, one entry per CDR3 protein. The sample includes around 450,000 distinct CDR3 sequences, roughly an eighth of them seen just once. The sequenced material came from blood. These receptors were obtained from a woman younger than 30 with Graves' hyperthyroidism.

This clonotype has a count of ten or more. The V and J genes are TRBV20-1 and TRBJ2-1; TRBD2 is a possible D gene (6 bases). The ends were cut back, 2 bases at V and 3 bases at J, with 20 bases in the middle. Germline-derived CDR1 and CDR2 are DFQATT and SNEGSKA (reference sequence). This CDR3 has 17 amino acids. The CDR3 region has the DNA TGCAGTGCTAGATCGGGAGTAATAGCGGCTAACTACAATGAGCAGTTCTTC. Its protein is CSARSGVIAANYNEQFF.

To note about this clonotype: One base away lies a much larger clone, so this may be a sequencing read error. V usage is TRBV13 and J usage is TRBJ2-5, with D perhaps matching TRBD1 (5 bases). Deletions cut 4 bases from V and 0 bases from J, with 15 bases between. The CDR3 loop spans 16 amino acids. The germline CDR1 and CDR2 sequences are PRHDT and FYEKMQ (reference sequence). The CDR3 protein is CASSSQRQLYQETQYF. The CDR3 nucleotides are TGTGCCAGCAGCTCCCAACGACAGTTGTACCAAGAGACCCAGTACTTC.

At least ten counts were recorded for this clonotype. V gene TRBV6-1 combines with J gene TRBJ2-1; D is perhaps TRBD1 or TRBD2 (5 bases each). The V gene lost 6 bases and the J gene lost 8 bases, with 14 bases spanning the gap. CDR3 length: 13 residues. Germline CDR1 MNHNS, CDR2 SASEGT. Here the CDR3 reads CASRGPRGYEQFF. In DNA form, the CDR3 reads TGTGCCAGCAGGGGACCCAGAGGGTATGAGCAGTTCTTC.